The 25 T cell receptor beta chains below all came from one sample that was sequenced in a study of OX40 agonist ivuxolimab in advanced cancers. The protocol was immunoSEQ multiplex PCR, while the TCRdb copy is restricted to in-frame clones and leaves out a portion. The profile shows some 90,000 clones, more than 80% of them singletons. Specimen: CD4+ or CD8+ T cells sorted from blood, collected in a trial of the OX40 agonist ivuxolimab. These receptors all come from an adult with an advanced solid tumor such as melanoma, head and neck, liver or kidney cancer.

The CDR3 nucleotides read TGCGCCAGCAGCCCGGCAGGGGGTAATCAGCCCCAGCATTTT. Translation: CASSPAGGNQPQHF. V usage is TRBV5-1 and J usage is TRBJ1-5, with 7 positions matching TRBD1. J lost 4 bases, V lost 4 bases, and 5 bases had no gene match. Germline V gene lookup returns CDR1 SGHRS and CDR2 YFSETQ. This CDR3 is 14 amino acids long.

The V gene is TRBV19, the J gene TRBJ2-3; possibly TRBD1 or TRBD2 for D (5 bases each). CDR3 length: 15 residues. Trimming took 3 bases from V and 8 from J, leaving 18 bases between them. Germline CDR1 reads LNHDA; CDR2 reads SQIVND (reference sequence). CDR3 loop: CASSISVGEWGTQYF. For the CDR3, the DNA is TGTGCCAGTAGTATCTCGGTAGGGGAGTGGGGTACGCAGTATTTT.

V is TRBV6-6 and J is TRBJ2-7, with D possibly called TRBD1 or TRBD2 (5 bases each). V was pared by 2 bases and J by 2 bases, with 13 bases between. Looked up from germline, CDR1 is MNHNY and CDR2 is SVGAGI (reference sequence). The CDR3 totals 15 residues. CDR3 DNA sequence: TGTGCCAGCAGTTACACCAGGGACGTAACCTACGAGCAGTACTTC. It is translated as CASSYTRDVTYEQYF.

This clone was found once. The CDR3 here is CASSLSPTTSYGYTF. In DNA form, the CDR3 reads TGTGCCAGCAGTTTATCTCCCACGACAAGCTATGGCTACACCTTC. This chain connects TRBV28 to TRBJ1-2; no definite D call. The CDR3 is 15 amino acids. Germline loops: CDR1 MDHEN, CDR2 SYDVKM. Trimming cost V 1 base and J 4 bases, with 13 bases left between them.

The rearrangement joins TRBV5-4 to TRBJ2-1; the match to TRBD2 covers 15 bases. Germline loops: CDR1 SGHNT, CDR2 YYREEE (reference sequence). The CDR3 covers 15 residues. With V trimmed by 4 bases and J by 9 bases, 5 bases remained unmatched. CDR3 nucleotide sequence: TGTGCCAGCAGCGGGACTAGCGGGAGGAAGGGTGAGCAGTTCTTC. Residues: CASSGTSGRKGEQFF.

The V call is TRBV5-1, the J call TRBJ1-2, with TRBD1 matching over 10 bases. The germline V gene has CDR1 SGHRS and CDR2 YFSETQ. With V trimmed by 0 bases and J by 0 bases, 2 bases remained unmatched. This CDR3 spans 16 amino acids. CDR3 in DNA: TGCGCCAGCAGCTTGGGGACAGGGGGAACTAACTATGGCTACACCTTC. Protein: CASSLGTGGTNYGYTF.

The chain combines TRBV4-2 with TRBJ2-1; TRBD2 matches 7 bases. This CDR3 has 18 amino acids. Trimming removed 0 bases from V and 3 bases from J; junction bases left unmatched: 11. Germline V gives CDR1 LGHNA, CDR2 YNFKEQ. CDR3 nucleotide sequence: TGTGCCAGCAGCCAAGATCGAGCGGGTAGCGGGCACTACAATGAGCAGTTCTTC. Translation: CASSQDRAGSGHYNEQFF.

This clone occurred once. The chain has TRBV28 and TRBJ1-5; 9 nucleotides agree with TRBD1. The germline V gene has CDR1 MDHEN and CDR2 SYDVKM. CDR3 length: 15 amino acids. Trimming removed 6 bases from V and 3 bases from J; junction bases left unmatched: 6. CDR3 region: CASRRTGAYNQPQHF. In nucleotides, the CDR3 is TGTGCCAGCAGGAGGACAGGGGCCTACAATCAGCCCCAGCATTTT.

This clone has just a few counts. This chain connects TRBV28 to TRBJ1-5; the D gene is possibly TRBD1 (5 bases). The V and J ends lost 11 bases and 2 bases respectively, with 13 bases between them. The CDR3 consists of 13 residues. CDR1 is MDHEN, CDR2 SYDVKM, per germline. The CDR3 region is CAALGVGNQPQHF. The CDR3 DNA follows: TGTGCCGCCCTGGGGGTAGGCAATCAGCCCCAGCATTTT.

The chain combines TRBV5-1 with TRBJ2-5, with D uncertain. CDR1 and CDR2 from the germline V gene are SGHRS and YFSETQ. The CDR3 contains 13 residues. Trimming pared 4 bases from V and 1 base from J, leaving 8 bases between. The CDR3 region is CASSRSSQETQYF. In DNA, the CDR3 is TGCGCCAGCAGCCGTTCCAGCCAAGAGACCCAGTACTTC.

V gene TRBV11-2 combines with J gene TRBJ2-7, with D tentatively TRBD1 (6 bases). The germline V gene has CDR1 SGHAT and CDR2 FQNNGV. The CDR3 is 13 residues long. Trimming stripped 5 bases from V and 2 bases from J, with 10 bases between. This chain's CDR3 is CASSPGTTYEQYF. The CDR3 DNA reads as TGTGCCAGCAGCCCCGGGACAACCTACGAGCAGTACTTC. Full variable domain (remainder filled in from reference TRBV11-2 and TRBJ2-7): EAGVAQSPRYKIIEKRQSVAFWCNPISGHATLYWYQQILGQGPKLLIQFQNNGVVDDSQLPKDRFSAERLKGVDSTLKIQPAKLEDSAVYLCASSPGTTYEQYFGPGTRLTVT.

This chain uses TRBV29-1 with TRBJ2-3, with 12 bases fitting TRBD2. The ends lost 7 bases at V and 3 bases at J; junction bases unmatched: 2. The CDR3 contains 13 residues. Germline assignment: CDR1 SQVTM and CDR2 ANQGSEA. CDR3 sequence (DNA): TGCAGCGGACTAGCGGGAGTTACAGATACGCAGTATTTT. Its translation: CSGLAGVTDTQYF.

The rearrangement links TRBV19 to TRBJ2-5; 10 bases are shared with TRBD2. Germline V gene data show CDR1 as LNHDA and CDR2 as SQIVND (reference sequence). CDR3 length equals 16 residues. The junction had 6 bases not matched to a gene; V was cut back by 5 bases and J by 0 bases. Here the CDR3 DNA reads TGTGCCAGTAGTCAAGGACTAGCGGAATACCAAGAGACCCAGTACTTC. Its translation is CASSQGLAEYQETQYF.

The V and J genes are TRBV6-6 and TRBJ2-3; a possible D gene is TRBD1 (6 bases). The V and J ends lost 5 bases and 5 bases respectively, with 20 bases between them. The CDR3 covers 16 residues. Germline lookup yields CDR1 MNHNY and CDR2 SVGAGI (reference sequence). The CDR3 region is CASSVRQGRVGDTQYF. The CDR3 region has the DNA TGTGCCAGCAGTGTACGCCAGGGGAGAGTGGGAGATACGCAGTATTTT.

The chain joins TRBV18 to TRBJ2-3, with D possibly being TRBD1 (6 bases). Germline CDR1 reads KGHSH; CDR2 reads LQKENI. V was pared by 3 bases and J by 0 bases, with 13 bases between. The CDR3 runs 16 residues. Here the CDR3 reads CASSPPPQGSTDTQYF. The CDR3 bases are TGTGCCAGCTCACCCCCGCCCCAGGGGAGCACAGATACGCAGTATTTT.

The J gene is TRBJ2-5, the V gene TRBV11-1; a weak D match, TRBD2 (7 bases). Trimming left V 1 base short and J 7 bases short, with 16 bases between. Germline CDR1 SGHAT, CDR2 FQDESV (reference sequence). This CDR3 spans 15 amino acids. The CDR3 spells CASSLVVGGGVTQYF. The CDR3 bases are TGTGCCAGCAGCTTAGTGGTGGGAGGGGGTGTGACCCAGTACTTC.

The chain joins TRBV19 to TRBJ2-5; 7 bases fit TRBD2. V was clipped by 9 bases and J by 1 base; unmatched bases: 5. Germline V CDR1 and CDR2: LNHDA, SQIVND (reference sequence). This CDR3 is 13 amino acids long. The CDR3 DNA reads as TGTGCCAGCCGGGGGGACGGCCAAGAGACCCAGTACTTC. This codes for CASRGDGQETQYF.

This sequence joins TRBV19 and TRBJ2-2, with TRBD1 matching 11 bases. V lost 5 bases to trimming and J lost 4 bases; unmatched junction nucleotides: 6. Per the germline V gene, CDR1 is LNHDA and CDR2 is SQIVND (reference sequence). This CDR3 has 16 residues. The CDR3 region is CASSPVDRGLTGELFF. CDR3 nucleotides: TGTGCCAGTAGTCCCGTGGACAGGGGGCTCACCGGGGAGCTGTTTTTT.

The V gene is TRBV30, the J gene TRBJ1-1, with D possibly matching TRBD1 (5 bases). The CDR3 sequence is 16 residues long. Trimming took off 1 base at V and 7 bases at J, with 22 bases between the two ends. Germline CDR1 reads GTSNPN; CDR2 reads SVGIG (reference sequence). The CDR3 DNA is TGTGCCTGGAGTGCCCGGGCGGGGGGTTCAGTGGGTGAAGCTTTCTTT. It encodes CAWSARAGGSVGEAFF.

CDR3 DNA sequence: TGTGCCACCGAACTTCCGGGACAGGTCTACGAGCAGTACTTC. This sequence encodes CATELPGQVYEQYF. This chain connects TRBV28 to TRBJ2-7; 8 bases map to TRBD1. This CDR3 spans 14 amino acids. The V gene's germline CDR1 is MDHEN and CDR2 SYDVKM. The V segment lost 10 bases and the J segment 3 bases; nucleotides outside the gene matches: 11.

This chain uses TRBV5-8 with TRBJ2-1, with TRBD2 matching 10 bases. The germline CDR1 and CDR2 sequences are SGHTS and YDEGEE. The CDR3 consists of 17 residues. The V segment lost 5 bases and the J segment 0 bases; nucleotides outside the gene matches: 8. As DNA, the CDR3 is TGTGCCAGCAGGGAGAGCGGGAGGGGCAGCTCCTACAATGAGCAGTTCTTC. Amino acid sequence: CASRESGRGSSYNEQFF.

The CDR3 spells CSVGTSGTGELFF. The CDR3 DNA is TGCAGCGTCGGGACTAGCGGGACCGGGGAGCTGTTTTTT. The rearrangement joins TRBV29-1 to TRBJ2-2, with 12 bases lining up with TRBD2. V lost 6 bases, J lost 5 bases, and 1 base stayed unmatched. The germline CDR1 and CDR2 sequences are SQVTM and ANQGSEA. This CDR3 is 13 amino acids long.

V gene TRBV28 combines with J gene TRBJ2-3, with D possibly TRBD2 on 5 matching bases. This CDR3 has 12 residues. Trimming cost V 7 bases and J 5 bases, with 10 bases left between them. CDR1 MDHEN and CDR2 SYDVKM come from the germline V gene. The CDR3 region has the DNA TGTGCCAGCATCGGAGGTGGAGATACGCAGTATTTT. It codes for CASIGGGDTQYF.

V and J are TRBV5-4 and TRBJ1-2; TRBD1 aligns across 10 bases. CDR1 and CDR2 (germline): SGHNT, YYREEE (reference sequence). Trimming cost V 4 bases and J 7 bases; bases outside gene matches: 13. The CDR3 is made up of 16 amino acids. The CDR3, as DNA: TGTGCCAGCAGCCTAGGGGACAGGGGAGTCTCGGGTGGCTACACCTTC. This codes for CASSLGDRGVSGGYTF.

This rearrangement joins TRBV28 to TRBJ2-7, with 10 bases aligning to TRBD1. This CDR3 comprises 14 residues. Germline loops: CDR1 MDHEN, CDR2 SYDVKM. J was trimmed by 2 bases and V by 6 bases; bases with no gene match: 4. CDR3 in DNA: TGTGCCAGCAGCCTAGGGACAGGGGCCTACGAGCAGTACTTC. It is translated as CASSLGTGAYEQYF.